The TCR beta chain under discussion was sequenced for a study of post-analysis software for immune sequencing data. Whole-study context: Relapsing-remitting, secondary progressive and progressive-relapsing multiple sclerosis courses were included. Study-level points and caveats: Under the F measure, samples that were prepared in one batch clustered strongly together. A handful of TRBV segments were significantly more frequent in patients than in controls. TRBV5-6, TRBV5-1 and TRBV20-1 were among these segments.

Note on this clonotype: Its antigen is not known.

Libraries were made from TCR beta cDNA, and they carried unique molecular identifiers. TCRdb fed the PCR reads into MiXCR, producing one record per CDR3 protein. This repertoire shows about 770,000 distinct CDR3 sequences, roughly 46% found once; its top ten account for approximately 5%. Germline V CDR1 and CDR2: PRHDT, FYEKMQ (reference sequence). Trimming took 5 bases from V and 10 from J, leaving 17 bases between them. This CDR3 is 13 amino acids long. Sequences were obtained from blood. The clonotype was recovered from a girl under 18 with multiple sclerosis. This chain links TRBV13 with TRBJ1-1; a possible D gene is TRBD1 (6 bases). The CDR3 loop is CASSTGGLSGAFF. The CDR3 DNA reads as TGTGCCAGCAGCACCGGGGGCCTGTCGGGAGCTTTCTTT.